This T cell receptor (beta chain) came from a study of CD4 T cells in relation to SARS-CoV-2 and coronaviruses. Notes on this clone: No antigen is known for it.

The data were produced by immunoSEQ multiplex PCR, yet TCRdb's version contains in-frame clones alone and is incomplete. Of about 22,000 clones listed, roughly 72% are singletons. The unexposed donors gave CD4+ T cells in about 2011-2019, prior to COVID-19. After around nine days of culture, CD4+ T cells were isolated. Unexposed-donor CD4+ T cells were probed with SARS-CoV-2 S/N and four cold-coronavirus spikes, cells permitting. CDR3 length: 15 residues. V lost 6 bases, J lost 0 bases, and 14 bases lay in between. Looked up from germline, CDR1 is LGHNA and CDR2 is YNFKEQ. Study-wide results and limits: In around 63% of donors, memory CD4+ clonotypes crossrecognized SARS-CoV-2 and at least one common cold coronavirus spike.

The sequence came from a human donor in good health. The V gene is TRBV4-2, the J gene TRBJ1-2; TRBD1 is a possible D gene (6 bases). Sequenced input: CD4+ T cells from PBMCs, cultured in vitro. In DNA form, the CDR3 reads TGTGCCAGCAGTACGACAGGAGTAGCTAACTATGGCTACACCTTC. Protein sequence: CASSTTGVANYGYTF.